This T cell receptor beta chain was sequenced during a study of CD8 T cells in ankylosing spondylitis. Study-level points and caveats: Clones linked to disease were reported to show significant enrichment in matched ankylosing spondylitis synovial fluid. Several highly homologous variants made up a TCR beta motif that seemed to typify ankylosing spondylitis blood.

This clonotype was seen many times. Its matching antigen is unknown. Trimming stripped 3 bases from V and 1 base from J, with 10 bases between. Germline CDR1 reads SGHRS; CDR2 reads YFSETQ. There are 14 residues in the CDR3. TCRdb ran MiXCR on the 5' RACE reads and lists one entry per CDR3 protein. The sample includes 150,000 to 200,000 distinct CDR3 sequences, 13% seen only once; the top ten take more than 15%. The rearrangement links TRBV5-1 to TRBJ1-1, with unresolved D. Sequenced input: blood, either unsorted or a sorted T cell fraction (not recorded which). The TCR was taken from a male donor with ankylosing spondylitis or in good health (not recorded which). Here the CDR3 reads CASSWRVSNTEAFF. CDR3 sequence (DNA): TGCGCCAGCAGCTGGAGGGTGTCGAACACTGAAGCTTTCTTT.